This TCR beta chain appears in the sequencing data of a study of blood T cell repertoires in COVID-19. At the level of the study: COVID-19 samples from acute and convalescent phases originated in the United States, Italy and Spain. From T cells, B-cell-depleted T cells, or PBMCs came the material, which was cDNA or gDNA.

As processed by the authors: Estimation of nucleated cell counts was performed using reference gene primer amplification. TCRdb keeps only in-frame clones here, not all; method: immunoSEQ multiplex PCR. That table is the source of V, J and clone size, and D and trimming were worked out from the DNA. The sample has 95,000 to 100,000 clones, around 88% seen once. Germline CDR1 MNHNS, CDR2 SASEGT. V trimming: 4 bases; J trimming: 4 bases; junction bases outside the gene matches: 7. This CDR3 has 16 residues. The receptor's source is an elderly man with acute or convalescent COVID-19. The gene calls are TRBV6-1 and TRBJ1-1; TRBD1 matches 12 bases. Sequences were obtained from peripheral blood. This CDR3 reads CASSGGQGARGTEAFF. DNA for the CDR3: TGTGCCAGCAGTGGGGGACAGGGGGCGCGGGGCACTGAAGCTTTCTTT.